This entry features one T cell receptor beta chain sequence. Antigen: not known. The repertoire was sequenced with immunoSEQ multiplex PCR; TCRdb's copy has only in-frame clones and lacks some. The sample has around 50,000 clones; about nine tenths are singletons. These data originate in a study of T cells in localized non-small cell lung cancer. Germline lookup yields CDR1 MNHEY and CDR2 SMNVEV (reference sequence). The CDR3 is 13 amino acids. V was clipped by 6 bases and J by 8 bases, with 16 bases between them. Study-level findings and limits: Only one tumor region went through sequencing, so heterogeneity may still be there. Clonality peaked in uninvolved adjacent lung rather than tumor. Prolonged overall survival went with higher T cell density in the blood. A median of around 60 clones ranked among the top 100 in tumor appeared in adjacent lung.

Here the sequenced sample was peripheral blood, taken before any cancer treatment. The clonotype comes from a male donor at least 60 years old with stage III squamous cell lung carcinoma. The J gene is TRBJ1-1, the V gene TRBV27; no clear D. CDR3 nucleotides: TGTGCCAGCAGCTTGGCCCGAGACGGAGAAGCTTTCTTT. The encoded protein is CASSLARDGEAFF.